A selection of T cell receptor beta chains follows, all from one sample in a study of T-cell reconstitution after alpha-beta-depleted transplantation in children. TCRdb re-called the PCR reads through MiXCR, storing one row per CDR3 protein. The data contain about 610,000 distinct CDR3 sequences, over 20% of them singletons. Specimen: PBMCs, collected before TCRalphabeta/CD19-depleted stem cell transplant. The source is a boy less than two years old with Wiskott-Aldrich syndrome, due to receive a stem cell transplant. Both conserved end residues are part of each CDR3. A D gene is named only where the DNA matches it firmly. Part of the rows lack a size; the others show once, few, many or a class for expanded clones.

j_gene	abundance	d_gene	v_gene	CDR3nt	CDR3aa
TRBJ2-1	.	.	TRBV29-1	TGCAGCGTTGGAGCGGGCTCCTACAATGAGCAGTTCTTC	CSVGAGSYNEQFF
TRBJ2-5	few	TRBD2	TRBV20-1	TGCAGTGCTAGAGATCCGGTTTTTGCGGGAGCGGAGACCCAGTACTTC	CSARDPVFAGAETQYF
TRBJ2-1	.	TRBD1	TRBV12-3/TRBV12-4	TGTGCCAGCAGTTTAAGGGACGGGACAGGGTTGTTCTTC	CASSLRDGTGLFF
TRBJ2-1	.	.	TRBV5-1	TGCGCCAGCAGCTTGGTTCACGGAGGTGAGCAGTTCTTC	CASSLVHGGEQFF
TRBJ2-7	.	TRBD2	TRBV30	TGTGCCTGGAGTGTCCTAGCGGGAGTGGGGGAGCAGTACTTC	CAWSVLAGVGEQYF
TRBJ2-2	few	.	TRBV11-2	TGTGCCAGCACCCTTCAGGGGAACACCGGGGAGCTGTTTTTT	CASTLQGNTGELFF
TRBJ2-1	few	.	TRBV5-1	TGCGCCAGCAGCTTGACCGGGACACCGGCGGTCTACAATGAGCAGTTCTTC	CASSLTGTPAVYNEQFF
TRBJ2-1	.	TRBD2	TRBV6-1	TGTGCCAGCAGTGCTCTAGCGGGGCATGAGCAGTTCTTC	CASSALAGHEQFF
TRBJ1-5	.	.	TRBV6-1	TGTGCCAGCAGTGAAGCAGGGTTTAGCAATCAGCCCCAGCATTTT	CASSEAGFSNQPQHF
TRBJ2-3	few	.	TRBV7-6	TGTGCCAGCAGCTTAGTTCAGGATACAGATACGCAGTATTTT	CASSLVQDTDTQYF
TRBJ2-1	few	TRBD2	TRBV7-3	TGTGCCAGCAGCTTAAGCCACCGTTCGACTAGCGGTTCGAATGAGCAGTTCTTC	CASSLSHRSTSGSNEQFF
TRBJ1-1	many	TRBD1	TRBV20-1	TGCAGTGCATTTAGCAGGACAGGGGGCACTGAAGCTTTCTTT	CSAFSRTGGTEAFF
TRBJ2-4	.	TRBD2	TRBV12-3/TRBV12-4	TGTGCCAGCAGCTCGGCCGAGTCTAGCGGGACCAAAAACATTCAGTACTTC	CASSSAESSGTKNIQYF
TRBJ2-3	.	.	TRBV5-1	TGCGCCAGCAGCTTGGAAGGGGTTAGCACAGATACGCAGTATTTT	CASSLEGVSTDTQYF
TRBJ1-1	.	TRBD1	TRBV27	TGTGCCAGCAGCTCCGACAGGGGGCGGTATACTGAAGCTTTCTTT	CASSSDRGRYTEAFF
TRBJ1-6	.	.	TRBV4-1	TGCGCCAGCAGCCAAGGTCTAAGGGGCTCTGGCAATTCACCCCTCCACTTT	CASSQGLRGSGNSPLHF
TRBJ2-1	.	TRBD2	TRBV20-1	TGCAGTGCGCGGACTAGCGGAAATATCAATGAGCAGTTCTTC	CSARTSGNINEQFF
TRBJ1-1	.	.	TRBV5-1	TGCGCCAGCAGCTTGGGCCATATGAACACTGAAGCTTTCTTT	CASSLGHMNTEAFF
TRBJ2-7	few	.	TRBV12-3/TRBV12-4	TGTGCCAGCAGTTTAGGTACCCACGGTAACGAGCAGTACTTC	CASSLGTHGNEQYF
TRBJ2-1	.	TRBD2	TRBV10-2	TGCGCCAGCAGCGTCGGGACTAGCGGGAGAGACAATGAGCAGTTCTTC	CASSVGTSGRDNEQFF
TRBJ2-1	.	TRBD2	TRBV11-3	TGTGCCAGCAGCTTAAGGCTAGCGGGAGACCACAATGAGCAGTTCTTC	CASSLRLAGDHNEQFF
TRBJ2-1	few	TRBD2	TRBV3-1	TGTGCCAGCAGCCAAGTGCGGCTAGCGGGTAACAATGAGCAGTTCTTC	CASSQVRLAGNNEQFF
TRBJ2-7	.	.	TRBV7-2	TGTGCCAGCAGCTTAGGCCGTCCCAGACGCTCCTACGAGCAGTACTTC	CASSLGRPRRSYEQYF
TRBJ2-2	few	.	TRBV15	TGTGCCACCAGCAGGAATCTCCGGGACCGCACCGGGGAGCTGTTTTTT	CATSRNLRDRTGELFF
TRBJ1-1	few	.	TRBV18	TGTGCCAGCTCACCACGATACGACACTGAAGCTTTCTTT	CASSPRYDTEAFF
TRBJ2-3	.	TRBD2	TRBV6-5	TGTGCCAGCAGTAATAGCGGGAGGGCTAGCACAGATACGCAGTATTTT	CASSNSGRASTDTQYF
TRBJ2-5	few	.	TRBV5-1	TGCGCCAGCAGCTTGGTTTCGGACGAGACCCAGTACTTC	CASSLVSDETQYF
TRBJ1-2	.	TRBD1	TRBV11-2	TGTGCCAGCACCTTACTAGGGGGCCCCGCCTATGGCTACACCTTC	CASTLLGGPAYGYTF
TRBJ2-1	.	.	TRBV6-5	TGTGCCAGCAGTTATACAGTATACAATGAGCAGTTCTTC	CASSYTVYNEQFF
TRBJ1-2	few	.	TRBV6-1	TGTGCCAGCAGCAAGACACCGAACTATGGCTACACCTTC	CASSKTPNYGYTF
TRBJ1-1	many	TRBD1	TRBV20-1	TGCAGTGCCAAACAGGGGGTCACTGAAGCTTTCTTT	CSAKQGVTEAFF
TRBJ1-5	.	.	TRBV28	TGTGCCAGCATCCCGGGAGGCGGAAGCAATCAGCCCCAGCATTTT	CASIPGGGSNQPQHF
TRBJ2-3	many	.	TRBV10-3	TGTGCCTCCGCCCCTAGCACAGATACGCAGTATTTT	CASAPSTDTQYF
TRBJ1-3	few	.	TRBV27	TGTGCCAGCAGTTATTTTGACTCTGGAAACACCATATATTTT	CASSYFDSGNTIYF
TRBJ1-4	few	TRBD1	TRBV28	TGTGCCAGCAGTACGACAGGGAGAGTTATTGAAAAACTGTTTTTT	CASSTTGRVIEKLFF
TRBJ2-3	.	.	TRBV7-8	TGTGCCAGCAGCCCACCAGAGCGAGCCGATACGCAGTATTTT	CASSPPERADTQYF
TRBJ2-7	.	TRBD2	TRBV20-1	TGCAGTGCGGGGACGGGAGGTCAGTACGAGCAGTACTTC	CSAGTGGQYEQYF
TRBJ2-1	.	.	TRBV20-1	TGCAGTACCGGGACTTTCTACAATGAGCAGTTCTTC	CSTGTFYNEQFF
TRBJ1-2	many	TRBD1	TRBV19	TGTGCCAGTAGTCTGGACAGGGGCACCTATGGCTACACCTTC	CASSLDRGTYGYTF
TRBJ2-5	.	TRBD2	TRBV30	TGTGCCTGGGCTCGACTAGCGGGAGAAGAGACCCAGTACTTC	CAWARLAGEETQYF
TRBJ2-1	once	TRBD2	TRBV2	TGTGCCAGCAGTGAAGCGTCGACTAGCGGGCCCTCCTACAATGAGCAGTTCTTC	CASSEASTSGPSYNEQFF
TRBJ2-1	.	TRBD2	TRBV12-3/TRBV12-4	TGTGCCAGCAGTTTTCGAGCGGGAGGGCCCGGGCCCTACAATGAGCAGTTCTTC	CASSFRAGGPGPYNEQFF
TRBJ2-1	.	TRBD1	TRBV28	TGTGCCAGCAGCACCTGGGACAGGAGGGTCAATGAGCAGTTCTTC	CASSTWDRRVNEQFF
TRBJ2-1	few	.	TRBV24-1	TGTGCCACCAGTGACCCCAGGAGACTCTCCTACAATGAGCAGTTCTTC	CATSDPRRLSYNEQFF
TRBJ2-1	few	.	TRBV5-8	TGTGCCAGCAGCCCCCTTGTGAGCAATGAGCAGTTCTTC	CASSPLVSNEQFF
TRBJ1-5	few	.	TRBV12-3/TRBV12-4	TGTGCCAGCAGTTTCGGGGTTGGGAATCAGCCCCAGCATTTT	CASSFGVGNQPQHF
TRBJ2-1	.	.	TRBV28	TGTGCCAGCAGTCCCCCCTCCGGATTTGAGCAGTTCTTC	CASSPPSGFEQFF
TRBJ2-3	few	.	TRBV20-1	TGCAGTGCTAGAGACGAACCACGGGATACGCAGTATTTT	CSARDEPRDTQYF
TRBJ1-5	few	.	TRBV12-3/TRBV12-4	TGTGCCAGCAGTCGACGGATCAATCAGCCCCAGCATTTT	CASSRRINQPQHF